Detailed here is one TCR beta chain. The antigen remains unidentified. Within the sample, other DNA sequences also encode this same CDR3. This specimen comes from a study of shared clonotypes between healthy human individuals. Overall study context: Plates per donor: three CD4 naive, three CD4 memory, two CD8 naive, one CD8 memory. Study-level points and caveats: Several donors held about 5% of naive CD4 clonotypes in common. Rarefaction showed that sequencing of sorted subsets was incomplete (despite large depth).

Genomic DNA from each subset was divided evenly over several immunoSEQ plates. The method was immunoSEQ multiplex PCR; TCRdb's version includes in-frame clones alone and lacks a portion of them. The sample lists millions of clones, roughly nine tenths occurring once. Trimming took off 0 bases at V and 2 bases at J, with 3 bases between the two ends. Germline V gene lookup returns CDR1 SGHDT and CDR2 YYEEEE. The CDR3 is made up of 13 amino acids. This clonotype was obtained from a man between 18 and 35 years old in good health. The V gene is TRBV5-6, the J gene TRBJ1-5; unclear D gene. The sample taken for sequencing was naive CD4+ T cells sorted from blood. The sample's subset: CD45RA+ positively selected. Here the CDR3 DNA reads TGTGCCAGCAGCTTGGACCGCAATCAGCCCCAGCATTTT. Its translation: CASSLDRNQPQHF.